This T cell receptor beta chain is from a study of blood T cell repertoires in COVID-19. The assay was immunoSEQ multiplex PCR, and TCRdb's table has in-frame clones only and misses some. The sample carries 81,000 or so clones, roughly 86% recorded once. With V trimmed by 1 base and J by 6 bases, 7 bases remained unmatched. Germline lookup yields CDR1 MGHDK and CDR2 SYGVNS. This CDR3 comprises 17 residues. Specimen: peripheral blood. The V gene is TRBV25-1, the J gene TRBJ1-5, with 12 bases matching TRBD1. The TCR comes from a man in his fifties with active COVID-19. CDR3 coding DNA: TGTGCCAGCAGTGAATCGGCCGGGACAGGGGGCGTTCAGCCCCAGCATTTT. Translation: CASSESAGTGGVQPQHF.